These 10 T cell receptor beta chains share one sample of origin, sequenced in a study of T-cell memory formation after mild COVID-19. From the 5' RACE reads, TCRdb called clonotypes with MiXCR, one entry per CDR3 protein. Of fewer than 700,000 distinct CDR3 sequences listed, 18% were seen once; the top ten hold more than 10%. Sequences were obtained from PBMCs or a T cell subset sorted from them (not recorded which). Source of these receptors: an adult woman who had mild COVID-19 (a few samples of this study predate the infection). Cell type and time point are not known.

CDR3 DNA sequence: TGTGCCATCAGTTACTCCGGGACAGGGGGCCTGAACACTGAAGCTTTCTTT. Translating it yields CAISYSGTGGLNTEAFF. The chain carries TRBV10-3 and TRBJ1-1, with TRBD1 matching 12 bases. Trimming at V came to 5 bases and at J to 0 bases, leaving 7 bases not matched to a gene. Per the germline V gene, CDR1 is ENHRY and CDR2 is SYGVKD. This CDR3 contains 17 residues.

The genes are TRBV20-1 and TRBJ2-1, with TRBD2 matching over 9 bases. V lost 6 bases, J lost 6 bases, and 15 bases stayed unmatched. This CDR3 has 16 residues. In germline, CDR1 is DFQATT, CDR2 SNEGSKA (reference sequence). The CDR3 region is CSALTLRLAATNEQFF. The CDR3 region has the DNA TGCAGTGCCCTTACCCTTAGACTAGCGGCTACCAATGAGCAGTTCTTC.

The V call is TRBV9, the J call TRBJ1-5; D is possibly TRBD1 (6 bases). Germline-derived CDR1 and CDR2 are SGDLS and YYNGEE. There are 15 residues in the CDR3. The V and J ends lost 3 bases and 4 bases respectively, with 14 bases between them. The CDR3 DNA reads as TGTGCCAGCAGCGAAACGGACAGTTATAATCAGCCCCAGCATTTT. It is translated as CASSETDSYNQPQHF.

This clonotype was detected only a few times. The gene calls are TRBV15 and TRBJ2-5, with D tentatively TRBD1 or TRBD2 (6 bases each). The CDR3 extends over 16 amino acids. CDR1 is LNHNV and CDR2 is YYDKDF in the germline V gene (reference sequence). Trimming removed 1 base from V and 5 bases from J, with 17 bases in between. CDR3 sequence: CATSRGGGTGKETQYF. The DNA of the CDR3 is TGTGCCACCAGCAGAGGGGGAGGAACAGGGAAGGAGACCCAGTACTTC.

The table lists this clonotype with many counts. The chain employs TRBV4-3 and TRBJ2-7; D is possibly TRBD1 (6 bases). The CDR3 runs 15 residues. Trimming removed 1 base from V and 5 bases from J, with 15 bases in between. Per germline, CDR1 LGHNA and CDR2 YSLEER. In DNA form, the CDR3 reads TGCGCCAGCAGCCAAGGGGACACACCTGTCCACGAGCAGTACTTC. It encodes CASSQGDTPVHEQYF.

This clonotype has more than one count but fewer than ten. The V and J genes are TRBV7-2 and TRBJ2-5, with a tentative D call TRBD1 (6 bases). The CDR3 has 15 residues. Trimming shortened V by 3 bases and J by 1 base, and 12 bases separated the two germline ends. In germline, CDR1 is SGHTA, CDR2 FQGNSA. CDR3 residues: CASSFGQNTQETQYF. CDR3 nucleotide sequence: TGTGCCAGCAGCTTCGGACAGAATACCCAAGAGACCCAGTACTTC. Looking up the rest from reference TRBV7-2 and TRBJ2-5 gives the full variable domain: GAGVSQSPSNKVTEKGKDVELRCDPISGHTALYWYRQSLGQGLEFLIYFQGNSAPDKSGLPSDRFSAERTGGSVSTLTIQRTQQEDSAVYLCASSFGQNTQETQYFGPGTRLLVL.

This clonotype was detected ten times or more. V gene TRBV12-3 or TRBV12-4 combines with J gene TRBJ2-3; TRBD1 might be the D (5 bases). V gave up 10 bases and J gave up 3 bases, with 11 bases separating them. CDR3 length equals 12 residues. CDR3 region: CATKPGTDTQYF. For the CDR3, the DNA is TGTGCCACCAAACCAGGGACAGATACGCAGTATTTT.

This clonotype turned up a few times. The chain carries TRBV5-5 and TRBJ2-7; the D gene is possibly TRBD1 (5 bases). The CDR3 is made up of 16 amino acids. Trimming pared 0 bases from V and 3 bases from J, leaving 16 bases between. The germline CDR1 and CDR2 sequences are SGHKS and YYEKEE (reference sequence). CDR3 sequence reads: CASSLAVGPQGYEQYF. The CDR3 DNA reads as TGTGCCAGCAGCTTGGCCGTAGGACCGCAGGGCTACGAGCAGTACTTC.

This clonotype was seen a few times. This chain links TRBV19 with TRBJ1-5; no reliable D call. The V and J ends lost 3 bases and 0 bases respectively, with 12 bases between them. Germline V gives CDR1 LNHDA, CDR2 SQIVND (reference sequence). CDR3 length: 16 amino acids. CDR3 amino acids: CASSMTPEYSNQPQHF. The CDR3 nucleotides read TGTGCCAGTAGTATGACTCCAGAGTATAGCAATCAGCCCCAGCATTTT.

Here the CDR3 DNA reads TGCGCCAGCAGCTTGTTGGGGACAGGGAATGAAAAACTGTTTTTT. It specifies CASSLLGTGNEKLFF. This sequence joins TRBV5-1 and TRBJ1-4, with 9 bases fitting TRBD1. This CDR3 region has 15 residues. Germline V gene lookup returns CDR1 SGHRS and CDR2 YFSETQ. The junction had 3 bases not matched to a gene; V was cut back by 1 base and J by 5 bases.